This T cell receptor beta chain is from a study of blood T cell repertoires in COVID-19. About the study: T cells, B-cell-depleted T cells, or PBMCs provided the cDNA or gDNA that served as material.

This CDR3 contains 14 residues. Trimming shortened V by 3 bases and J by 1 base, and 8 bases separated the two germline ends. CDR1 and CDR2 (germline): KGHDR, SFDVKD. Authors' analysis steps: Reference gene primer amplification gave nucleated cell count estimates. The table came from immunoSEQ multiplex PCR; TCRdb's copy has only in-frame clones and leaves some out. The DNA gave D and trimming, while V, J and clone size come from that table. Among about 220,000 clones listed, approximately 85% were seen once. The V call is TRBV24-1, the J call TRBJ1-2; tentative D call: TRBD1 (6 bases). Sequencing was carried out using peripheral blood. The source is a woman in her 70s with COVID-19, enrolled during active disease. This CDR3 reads CATSDDRLNYGYTF. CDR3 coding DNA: TGTGCCACCAGTGATGACAGGCTTAACTATGGCTACACCTTC.